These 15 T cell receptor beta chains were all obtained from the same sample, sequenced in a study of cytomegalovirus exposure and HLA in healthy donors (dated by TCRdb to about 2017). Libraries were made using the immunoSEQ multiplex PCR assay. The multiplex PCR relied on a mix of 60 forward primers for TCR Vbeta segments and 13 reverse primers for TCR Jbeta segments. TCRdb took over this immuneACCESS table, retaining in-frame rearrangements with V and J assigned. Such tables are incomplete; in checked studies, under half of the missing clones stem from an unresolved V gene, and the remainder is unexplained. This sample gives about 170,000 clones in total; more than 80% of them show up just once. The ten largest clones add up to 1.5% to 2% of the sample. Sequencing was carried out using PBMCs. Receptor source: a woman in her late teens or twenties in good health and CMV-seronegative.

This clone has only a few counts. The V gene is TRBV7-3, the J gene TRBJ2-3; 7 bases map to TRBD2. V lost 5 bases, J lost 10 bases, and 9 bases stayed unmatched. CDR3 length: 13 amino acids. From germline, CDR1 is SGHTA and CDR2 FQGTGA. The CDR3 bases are TGTGCCAGCAGCCCCTTTTCGGGAGGCCCGCAGTATTTT. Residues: CASSPFSGGPQYF.

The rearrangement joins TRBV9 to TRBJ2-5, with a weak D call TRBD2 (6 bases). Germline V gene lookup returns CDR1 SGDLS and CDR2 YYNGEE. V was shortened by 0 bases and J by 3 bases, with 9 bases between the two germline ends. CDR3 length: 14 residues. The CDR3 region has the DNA TGTGCCAGCAGCGTAGCCACGGGAGAAGAGACCCAGTACTTC. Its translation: CASSVATGEETQYF.

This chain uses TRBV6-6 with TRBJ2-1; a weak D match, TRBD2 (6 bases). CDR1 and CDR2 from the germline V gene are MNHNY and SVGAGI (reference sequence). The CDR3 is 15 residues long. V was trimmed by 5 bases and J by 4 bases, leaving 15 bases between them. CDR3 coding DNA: TGTGCCAGCAGTCGGGAGCCCGGCGGATACAATGAGCAGTTCTTC. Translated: CASSREPGGYNEQFF.

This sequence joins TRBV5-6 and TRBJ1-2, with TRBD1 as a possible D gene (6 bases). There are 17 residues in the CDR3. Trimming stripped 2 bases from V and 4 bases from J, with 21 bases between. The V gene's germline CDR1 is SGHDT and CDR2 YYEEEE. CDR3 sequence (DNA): TGTGCCAGCAGCTTAATATCCAAGGGCAGGGGTCGCTATGGCTACACCTTC. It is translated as CASSLISKGRGRYGYTF.

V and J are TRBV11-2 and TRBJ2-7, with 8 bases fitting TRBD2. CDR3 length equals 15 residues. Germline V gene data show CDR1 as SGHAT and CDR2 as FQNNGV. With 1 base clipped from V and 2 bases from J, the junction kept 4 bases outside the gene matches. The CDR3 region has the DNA TGTGCCAGCAGCTTAGTAGCGGGAAATCCCTACGAGCAGTACTTC. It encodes CASSLVAGNPYEQYF.

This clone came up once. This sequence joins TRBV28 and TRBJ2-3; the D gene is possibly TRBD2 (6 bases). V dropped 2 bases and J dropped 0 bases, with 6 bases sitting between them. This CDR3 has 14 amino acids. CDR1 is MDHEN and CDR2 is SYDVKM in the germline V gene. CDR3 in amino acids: CASSLAGSTDTQYF. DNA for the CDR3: TGTGCCAGCAGTTTAGCGGGGAGCACAGATACGCAGTATTTT.

Here the CDR3 DNA reads TGCAGCGTTGTTTCGGGGGGATATGAAAAACTGTTTTTT. This sequence encodes CSVVSGGYEKLFF. The J gene is TRBJ1-4, the V gene TRBV29-1; tentative D call: TRBD1 (5 bases). V lost 4 bases and J lost 6, with 12 bases in between. This CDR3 is built from 13 residues. CDR1 and CDR2 from the germline V gene are SQVTM and ANQGSEA.

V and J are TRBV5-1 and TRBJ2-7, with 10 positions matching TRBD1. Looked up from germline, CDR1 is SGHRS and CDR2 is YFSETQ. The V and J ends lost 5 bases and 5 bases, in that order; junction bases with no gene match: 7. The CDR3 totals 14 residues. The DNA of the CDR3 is TGCGCCAGCAGTCCGGGACAGGGGTTGAACGAGCAGTACTTC. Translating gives CASSPGQGLNEQYF.

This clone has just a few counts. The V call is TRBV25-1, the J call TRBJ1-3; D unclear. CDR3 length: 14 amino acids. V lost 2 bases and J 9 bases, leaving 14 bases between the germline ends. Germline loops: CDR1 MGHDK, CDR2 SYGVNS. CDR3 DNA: TGTGCCAGCAGTGAAGGAGGGCCGGGTGGCACCATATATTTT. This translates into CASSEGGPGGTIYF.

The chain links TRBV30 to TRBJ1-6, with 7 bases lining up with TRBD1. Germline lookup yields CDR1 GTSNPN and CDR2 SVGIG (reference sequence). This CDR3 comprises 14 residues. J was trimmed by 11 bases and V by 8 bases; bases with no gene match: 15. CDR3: CATYRGGRSTPLHF. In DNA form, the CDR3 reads TGTGCCACCTACAGGGGTGGAAGGTCGACACCCCTCCACTTT.

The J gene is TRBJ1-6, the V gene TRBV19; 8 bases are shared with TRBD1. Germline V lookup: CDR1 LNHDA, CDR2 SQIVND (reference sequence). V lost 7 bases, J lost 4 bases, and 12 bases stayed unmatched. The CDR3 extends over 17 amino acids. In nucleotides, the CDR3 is TGTGCCAGTACGAAAAGTGACAGGGGTCATTATAATTCACCCCTCCACTTT. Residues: CASTKSDRGHYNSPLHF.

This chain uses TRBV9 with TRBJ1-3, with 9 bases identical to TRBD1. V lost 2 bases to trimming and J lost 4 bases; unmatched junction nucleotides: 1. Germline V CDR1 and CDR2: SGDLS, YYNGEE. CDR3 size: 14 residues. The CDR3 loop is CASSVGTGGNTIYF. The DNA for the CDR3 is TGTGCCAGCAGCGTGGGGACAGGGGGAAACACCATATATTTT.

CDR3 DNA sequence: TGCAGCGTTTATCAGCCGGGACAGGGGGAAAGTAACTATGGCTACACCTTC. Its protein product is CSVYQPGQGESNYGYTF. The rearrangement links TRBV29-1 to TRBJ1-2; 11 positions agree with TRBD1. The length of the CDR3 is 17 residues. Trimming took 5 bases from V and 1 from J; bases not matched to a gene: 12. The V gene's germline CDR1 is SQVTM and CDR2 ANQGSEA.

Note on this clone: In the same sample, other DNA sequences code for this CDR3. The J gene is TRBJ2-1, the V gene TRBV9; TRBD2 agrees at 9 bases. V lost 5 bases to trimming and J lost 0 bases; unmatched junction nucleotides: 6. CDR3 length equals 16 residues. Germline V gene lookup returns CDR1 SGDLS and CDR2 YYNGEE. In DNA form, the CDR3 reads TGTGCCAGCAGTCTTAGCGGGGGAAGCTCCTACAATGAGCAGTTCTTC. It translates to CASSLSGGSSYNEQFF.

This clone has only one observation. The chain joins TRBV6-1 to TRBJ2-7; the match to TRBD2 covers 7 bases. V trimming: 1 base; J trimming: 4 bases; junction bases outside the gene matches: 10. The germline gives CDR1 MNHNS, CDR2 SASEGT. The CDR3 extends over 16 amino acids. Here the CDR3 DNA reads TGTGCCAGCAGTGAAGGGGGGGGTCCAAGACCTTACGAGCAGTACTTC. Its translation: CASSEGGGPRPYEQYF.